This T cell receptor (beta chain) was sequenced for a study of CD8+ T cells in alopecia areata. About the study: Treated patients received oral tofacitinib, 5 to 10 mg twice daily. Study-level results: Mouse data revealed clearer TCR sharing than patient data did, a gap possibly tied to HLA.

On this clone itself: Its target is unknown.

The CDR3 sequence is 13 residues long. Germline V CDR1 and CDR2: LGHNT, FRNRAP. Trimming removed 1 base from V and 6 bases from J, with 7 bases in between. Isolated RNA was reverse transcribed into cDNA used as the sequencing template. The assay was immunoSEQ multiplex PCR, and TCRdb's table has in-frame clones only and misses some. Of more than 200,000 clones in the sample, under 80% were seen once. Material: CD4+ T cells sorted from blood, obtained at week 0. The chain couples TRBV12-5 to TRBJ1-5; TRBD1 is a possible D gene (5 bases). This TCR derives from a human donor with alopecia areata. The CDR3 DNA follows: TGTGCTAGTGGTTTGGGGCAGGGTCAGCCCCAGCATTTT. This gives the protein CASGLGQGQPQHF.